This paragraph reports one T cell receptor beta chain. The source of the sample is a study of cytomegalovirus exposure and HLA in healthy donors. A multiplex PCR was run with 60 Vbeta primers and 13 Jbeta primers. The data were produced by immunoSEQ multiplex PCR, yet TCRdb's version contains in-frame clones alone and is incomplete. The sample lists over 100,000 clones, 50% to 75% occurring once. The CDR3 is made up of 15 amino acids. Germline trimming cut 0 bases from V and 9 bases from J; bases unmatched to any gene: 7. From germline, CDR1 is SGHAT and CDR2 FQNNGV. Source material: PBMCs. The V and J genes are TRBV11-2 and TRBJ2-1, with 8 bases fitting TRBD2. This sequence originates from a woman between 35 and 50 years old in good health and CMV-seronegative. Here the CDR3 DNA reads TGTGCCAGCAGCTTAGAAGGTGCGGGGGGAGGTGAGCAGTTCTTC. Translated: CASSLEGAGGGEQFF.